The 32 T cell receptor beta chains reported below all come from one sample, sequenced in a study of cytomegalovirus exposure and HLA in healthy donors. Primers: 60 Vbeta forward and 13 Jbeta reverse. Sequenced by immunoSEQ multiplex PCR; TCRdb stores in-frame clones only, minus some. The repertoire includes some 120,000 clones, 80% of them detected once, and 1% sits in the top ten. The sequenced sample consisted of PBMCs. The receptors shown here come from a man in his forties or fifties in good health and CMV-seronegative.

This chain links TRBV27 with TRBJ2-7; 10 nucleotides align to TRBD1. Germline V gene sequence: CDR1 MNHEY, CDR2 SMNVEV (reference sequence). This CDR3 contains 15 residues. V was clipped by 5 bases and J by 3 bases; unmatched bases: 7. CDR3 in amino acids: CASSPRGQGIYEQYF. Here the CDR3 DNA reads TGTGCCAGCAGTCCCCGGGGACAGGGGATCTACGAGCAGTACTTC.

The chain couples TRBV2 to TRBJ2-7; D not certain. The CDR3 has 10 residues. V lost 6 bases and J 6 bases, leaving 6 bases between the germline ends. Per germline, CDR1 SNHLY and CDR2 FYNNEI. CDR3 amino acids: CASRRSEQYF. In nucleotides, the CDR3 is TGTGCCAGCAGACGGAGCGAGCAGTACTTC.

This chain uses TRBV6-5 with TRBJ2-7; D perhaps matches TRBD2 (7 bases). V shed 0 bases and J shed 2 bases, with 14 bases lying between them. CDR1 is MNHEY, CDR2 SVGAGI, per germline. The CDR3 has 16 amino acids. The CDR3 loop reads CASSYSISGGPYEQYF. The CDR3 bases are TGTGCCAGCAGTTACTCCATCTCCGGGGGGCCCTACGAGCAGTACTTC.

This chain uses TRBV28 with TRBJ2-7; TRBD2 matches at 7 bases. The J segment lost 0 bases and the V segment lost 4 bases, leaving 9 bases of the junction unmatched. The CDR3 totals 16 residues. Germline loops: CDR1 MDHEN, CDR2 SYDVKM. CDR3 sequence: CASSSPFGGSSYEQYF. The CDR3 DNA is TGTGCCAGCAGTTCTCCTTTCGGCGGGAGCTCCTACGAGCAGTACTTC.

This clone was seen only a few times. The J gene is TRBJ2-7, the V gene TRBV10-3, with D possibly matching TRBD1 (6 bases). Germline loops: CDR1 ENHRY, CDR2 SYGVKD. This CDR3 contains 16 residues. Trimming pared 3 bases from V and 6 bases from J, leaving 21 bases between. The chain's CDR3 is CAISDRNRVLEVEQYF. The CDR3, as DNA: TGTGCCATCAGTGATCGGAACAGGGTACTAGAAGTCGAGCAGTACTTC.

This sequence joins TRBV30 and TRBJ1-6, with D unclear. The V gene's germline CDR1 is GTSNPN and CDR2 SVGIG (reference sequence). The CDR3 is made up of 13 amino acids. Trimming cost V 1 base and J 7 bases, with 8 bases left between them. Here the CDR3 reads CAWSAEGNSPLHF. The CDR3 nucleotides read TGTGCCTGGAGTGCAGAGGGCAATTCACCCCTCCACTTT.

This rearrangement joins TRBV7-8 to TRBJ2-2; TRBD2 matches at 8 bases. This CDR3 spans 16 amino acids. Germline V lookup: CDR1 SGHVS, CDR2 FQNEAQ. V was clipped by 0 bases and J by 7 bases; unmatched bases: 7. CDR3 DNA sequence: TGTGCCAGCAGCTTAGCGGGCTTTGCGGGGGGCGGGGAGCTGTTTTTT. As protein: CASSLAGFAGGGELFF.

V usage is TRBV27 and J usage is TRBJ1-1; no clear D gene. V lost 0 bases and J lost 4, with 12 bases in between. The CDR3 runs 15 residues. Germline V CDR1 and CDR2: MNHEY, SMNVEV (reference sequence). CDR3 protein: CASSLSYPSGTEAFF. The CDR3 DNA is TGTGCCAGCAGTTTATCGTACCCTTCCGGCACTGAAGCTTTCTTT.

The rearrangement joins TRBV7-6 to TRBJ1-2; D possibly corresponds to TRBD1 (5 bases). The ends were cut back, 1 base at V and 4 bases at J, with 7 bases in the middle. CDR3 length equals 13 residues. Germline CDR1 is SGHVS and CDR2 is FNYEAQ. Here the CDR3 DNA reads TGTGCCAGCAGCTTAGGGGGCGGCTATGGCTACACCTTC. Residues: CASSLGGGYGYTF.

CDR3 loop: CASSLDGETQYF. The DNA of the CDR3 is TGTGCCAGCAGCTTAGACGGGGAGACCCAGTACTTC. The rearrangement joins TRBV7-7 to TRBJ2-5; D gene unclear. The germline gives CDR1 SSHAT, CDR2 FNYEAQ (reference sequence). V lost 1 base, J lost 5 bases, and 5 bases lay in between. CDR3 size: 12 residues.

The rearrangement links TRBV28 to TRBJ1-1, with a possible D match to TRBD1 (6 bases). Trimming stripped 6 bases from V and 1 base from J, with 18 bases between. The CDR3 sequence is 16 residues long. The germline V gene encodes CDR1 MDHEN and CDR2 SYDVKM. Here the CDR3 DNA reads TGTGCCAGCAGCGACCCCCGACAGGAGCAGAACACTGAAGCTTTCTTT. Translation gives CASSDPRQEQNTEAFF.

This clone was seen only once. This chain links TRBV6-1 with TRBJ2-3, with 11 bases that match TRBD1. In germline, CDR1 is MNHNS, CDR2 SASEGT. There are 18 residues in the CDR3. After removal of 2 bases from V and 3 bases from J, the junction contained 10 bases not matched to a gene. CDR3 sequence (DNA): TGTGCCAGCAGTGAAAGGACAGGGGGCCTCCTTCGGACAGATACGCAGTATTTT. This translates into CASSERTGGLLRTDTQYF.

The chain has TRBV7-8 and TRBJ2-1; 13 bases match TRBD2. The V segment lost 5 bases and the J segment 6 bases; nucleotides outside the gene matches: 7. Per the germline V gene, CDR1 is SGHVS and CDR2 is FQNEAQ. This CDR3 is built from 16 residues. Written as DNA, the CDR3 is TGTGCCAGCAGCCAAGGGACTAGCGGGACGGGCAATGAGCAGTTCTTC. Translation gives CASSQGTSGTGNEQFF.

The chain couples TRBV28 to TRBJ2-2; D is perhaps TRBD2 (5 bases). The CDR3 loop spans 13 amino acids. The V gene's germline CDR1 is MDHEN and CDR2 SYDVKM. Between the trimmed V and J ends, which lost 7 bases and 3 bases, there was a span of 9 bases. The CDR3 region is CASKLRDTGELFF. The CDR3 nucleotides are TGTGCCAGCAAATTGAGGGACACCGGGGAGCTGTTTTTT. The variable domain in full, completed from reference TRBV28 and TRBJ2-2, reads DVKVTQSSRYLVKRTGEKVFLECVQDMDHENMFWYRQDPGLGLRLIYFSYDVKMKEKGDIPEGYSVSREKKERFSLILESASTNQTSMYLCASKLRDTGELFFGEGSRLTVL.

The rearrangement joins TRBV15 to TRBJ2-5; 11 bases line up with TRBD2. Germline V lookup: CDR1 LNHNV, CDR2 YYDKDF (reference sequence). This CDR3 comprises 18 residues. V lost 5 bases, J lost 3 bases, and 14 bases stayed unmatched. CDR3 nucleotides: TGTGCCACCAGCTCCCGCCGGACTAGCGGGCGGGAGGAAGAGACCCAGTACTTC. Residues: CATSSRRTSGREEETQYF.

This clone was counted a single time. The J gene is TRBJ1-3, the V gene TRBV6-1; D remains unclear. V lost 3 bases to trimming and J lost 4 bases, with 16 bases between them. In germline, CDR1 is MNHNS, CDR2 SASEGT. The CDR3 totals 16 residues. This CDR3 reads CASSDGRFLWGNTIYF. The CDR3 DNA reads TGTGCCAGCAGTGATGGCAGGTTCCTGTGGGGAAACACCATATATTTT.

The chain uses TRBV18 and TRBJ1-2; 8 bases line up with TRBD1. The CDR3 loop spans 15 amino acids. With V trimmed by 5 bases and J by 1 base, 6 bases remained unmatched. The germline V gene has CDR1 KGHSH and CDR2 LQKENI. The CDR3 bases are TGTGCCAGCTCAGAAAACGGACAGGGTAACTATGGCTACACCTTC. Amino acid sequence: CASSENGQGNYGYTF.

The rearrangement joins TRBV10-3 to TRBJ1-5, with D perhaps matching TRBD1 (6 bases). V lost 3 bases, J lost 2 bases, and 11 bases lay in between. The CDR3 runs to 15 residues. CDR1 ENHRY and CDR2 SYGVKD come from the germline V gene. The CDR3, as DNA: TGTGCCATCAGTGAAGGGGGGGCTGGCAATCAGCCCCAGCATTTT. The encoded protein is CAISEGGAGNQPQHF.

The rearrangement links TRBV2 to TRBJ2-1, with 10 bases that match TRBD1. Germline V gene sequence: CDR1 SNHLY, CDR2 FYNNEI. This CDR3 contains 14 residues. V shed 5 bases, J shed 3 bases, and the junction held 1 base outside the gene matches. CDR3 amino acids: CASSRDRGYNEQFF. CDR3 nucleotides: TGTGCCAGCAGTCGGGACAGGGGCTACAATGAGCAGTTCTTC.

The rearrangement joins TRBV2 to TRBJ1-5, with D unclear. This CDR3 has 14 amino acids. The V gene's germline CDR1 is SNHLY and CDR2 FYNNEI. V lost 5 bases and J 5 bases, leaving 13 bases between the germline ends. As DNA, the CDR3 is TGTGCCAGCAGTTCCGTCATATCGGATCAGCCCCAGCATTTT. Its translation: CASSSVISDQPQHF.

This clone was found once. The CDR3 sequence is CASSSRQTNTEAFF. In DNA form, the CDR3 reads TGCGCCAGCAGTTCCAGACAGACGAACACTGAAGCTTTCTTT. This sequence joins TRBV5-1 and TRBJ1-1; D perhaps matches TRBD1 (5 bases). V shed 5 bases and J shed 1 base, with 12 bases lying between them. The CDR3 covers 14 residues. Germline V gives CDR1 SGHRS, CDR2 YFSETQ.

The V gene is TRBV30, the J gene TRBJ2-5; 11 bases map to TRBD2. CDR3 length equals 14 residues. V dropped 3 bases and J dropped 5; count of bases not matched to a gene: 5. Germline-derived CDR1 and CDR2 are GTSNPN and SVGIG (reference sequence). The CDR3 nucleotides are TGTGCCTGGAGACTAGCGGGAGCGGGGGAGACCCAGTACTTC. Its translation: CAWRLAGAGETQYF.

Comments on this clone: A read error may produce the germline difference seen at one junction end. The chain recombines TRBV6-5 with TRBJ2-2, with 11 bases that match TRBD2. This CDR3 region has 15 residues. The V gene's germline CDR1 is MNHEY and CDR2 SVGAGI. The CDR3 protein is CASRAGLAAQGELFF. The DNA for the CDR3 is TGTGCCAGCAGAGCGGGACTAGCGGCCCAGGGGGAACTGTTTTTT.

This sequence joins TRBV4-1 and TRBJ2-1; 8 bases match TRBD2. V was pared by 4 bases and J by 5 bases, with 7 bases of the junction left unmatched. Germline values: CDR1 MGHRA, CDR2 YSYEKL. This CDR3 is built from 15 residues. The CDR3 sequence: CASSPGRGGHNEQFF. As DNA, the CDR3 is TGCGCCAGCAGCCCCGGACGGGGGGGCCACAATGAGCAGTTCTTC.

A few counts support this clone. The chain combines TRBV6-5 with TRBJ1-4, with 10 bases identical to TRBD1. Germline V gene data show CDR1 as MNHEY and CDR2 as SVGAGI. The CDR3 loop spans 14 amino acids. V lost 6 bases, J lost 10 bases, and 8 bases stayed unmatched. The CDR3 loop is CASSRQGAIGKLFF. DNA for the CDR3: TGTGCCAGCAGCCGACAGGGGGCGATTGGAAAACTGTTTTTT.

V and J are TRBV6-4 and TRBJ2-7; 8 bases map to TRBD2. Germline trimming cut 5 bases from V and 0 bases from J; bases unmatched to any gene: 6. Germline CDR1 and CDR2: MRHNA and SNTAGT. The CDR3 consists of 15 residues. The CDR3 DNA sequence: TGTGCCAGCAGTCGCACTAGCGGAAGCTCCTACGAGCAGTACTTC. Its translation is CASSRTSGSSYEQYF.

V is TRBV10-3 and J is TRBJ2-7; no clear D gene. Trimming took 4 bases from V and 3 from J, leaving 13 bases between them. CDR3 length equals 14 residues. Per the germline V gene, CDR1 is ENHRY and CDR2 is SYGVKD. For the CDR3, the DNA is TGTGCCATCAGTGTCGCAGGTAACAGCTACGAGCAGTACTTC. Encoded protein: CAISVAGNSYEQYF.

On this clone: At the DNA level, this CDR3 is encoded by other sequences in the same sample as well. The genes are TRBV28 and TRBJ2-3; 7 positions match TRBD2. This CDR3 comprises 15 residues. Germline assignment: CDR1 MDHEN and CDR2 SYDVKM. Trimming at V came to 4 bases and at J to 0 bases, leaving 4 bases not matched to a gene. The CDR3 is CASSSTGGSTDTQYF. The DNA of the CDR3 is TGTGCCAGCAGTTCGACCGGGGGGAGCACAGATACGCAGTATTTT.

In nucleotides, the CDR3 is TGTGCCAGCAGTACAGGGAGGGGTGGGGGCAATCAGCCCCAGCATTTT. Amino acids: CASSTGRGGGNQPQHF. V and J are TRBV6-6 and TRBJ1-5; the D gene is possibly TRBD1 (6 bases). Looked up from germline, CDR1 is MNHNY and CDR2 is SVGAGI (reference sequence). This CDR3 is 16 amino acids long. Trimming cost V 5 bases and J 2 bases, with 16 bases left between them.

CDR3: CASSLNSISGRYRETQYF. DNA of the CDR3: TGTGCCAGCAGTTTAAATTCGATTAGCGGGAGGTATCGAGAGACCCAGTACTTC. The chain recombines TRBV27 with TRBJ2-5; 10 nucleotides match TRBD2. In germline, CDR1 is MNHEY, CDR2 SMNVEV (reference sequence). V lost 2 bases to trimming and J lost 4 bases; unmatched junction nucleotides: 13. The CDR3 extends over 18 amino acids.

The chain joins TRBV7-2 to TRBJ2-1; 9 bases are a match to TRBD2. The CDR3 is 15 residues long. The germline V gene has CDR1 SGHTA and CDR2 FQGNSA. J lost 5 bases, V lost 6 bases, and 8 bases had no gene match. The DNA for the CDR3 is TGTGCCAGCAGGTCGACTAGCGGAACGGACAATGAGCAGTTCTTC. Its translation is CASRSTSGTDNEQFF.

The chain carries TRBV5-1 and TRBJ2-5; D is undetermined. Germline values: CDR1 SGHRS, CDR2 YFSETQ. Trimming removed 0 bases from V and 4 bases from J, with 16 bases in between. This CDR3 has 16 residues. The CDR3 spells CASSLARWASRETQYF. The CDR3 nucleotides read TGCGCCAGCAGCTTGGCCAGATGGGCCAGCAGAGAGACCCAGTACTTC. Variable domain in full (rest from reference TRBV5-1 and TRBJ2-5): KAGVTQTPRYLIKTRGQQVTLSCSPISGHRSVSWYQQTPGQGLQFLFEYFSETQRNKGNFPGRFSGRQFSNSRSEMNVSTLELGDSALYLCASSLARWASRETQYFGPGTRLLVL.